Shown below are 13 T cell receptor beta chains from a single sample sequenced in a study of OX40 agonist ivuxolimab in advanced cancers. Libraries were prepared by immunoSEQ multiplex PCR; TCRdb keeps only in-frame clonotypes and omits some of them. The sample has roughly 50,000 clones, about 82% seen once; the top ten hold approximately 1%. Sequences were derived from CD4+ or CD8+ T cells sorted from blood, sampled in a trial of the OX40 agonist ivuxolimab. The receptors here all came from an adult with an advanced solid tumor such as melanoma, head and neck, liver or kidney cancer.

The rearrangement links TRBV4-1 to TRBJ2-3; D is unclear. The CDR3 spans 16 residues. The V gene's germline CDR1 is MGHRA and CDR2 YSYEKL. V dropped 1 base and J dropped 0 bases, with 11 bases sitting between them. CDR3 protein: CASSQGVYPSTDTQYF. CDR3 bases: TGCGCCAGCAGCCAAGGGGTCTACCCAAGCACAGATACGCAGTATTTT.

The chain recombines TRBV9 with TRBJ1-4; D is perhaps TRBD1 (5 bases). CDR1 SGDLS and CDR2 YYNGEE come from the germline V gene. V was clipped by 0 bases and J by 7 bases, with 13 bases between them. The CDR3 sequence is 15 residues long. In nucleotides, the CDR3 is TGTGCCAGCAGCGTAGATGGGGCGCCTAGTGAAAAACTGTTTTTT. This gives the protein CASSVDGAPSEKLFF.

The rearrangement links TRBV6-1 to TRBJ2-7, with TRBD2 matching over 9 bases. This CDR3 has 15 residues. Germline loops: CDR1 MNHNS, CDR2 SASEGT. The trim removed 8 bases at V and 5 bases at J, leaving 13 bases unmatched. This chain's CDR3 is CASRPSGVPLDEQYF. In nucleotides, the CDR3 is TGTGCCAGCCGGCCTAGCGGGGTACCCTTGGACGAGCAGTACTTC.

The chain has TRBV5-1 and TRBJ2-5; perhaps TRBD1 as D (6 bases). Trimming left V 3 bases short and J 2 bases short, with 8 bases between. In germline, CDR1 is SGHRS, CDR2 YFSETQ. The length of the CDR3 is 13 residues. The CDR3 region is CASSWTVQETQYF. CDR3 sequence (DNA): TGCGCCAGCAGCTGGACAGTACAAGAGACCCAGTACTTC.

In this sample, this clone turned up a few times. The V call is TRBV6-5, the J call TRBJ1-5; D is undetermined. The V end was cut by 6 bases, the J end by 0 bases, with 12 bases between. This CDR3 is built from 15 residues. Germline V gene lookup returns CDR1 MNHEY and CDR2 SVGAGI. As DNA, the CDR3 is TGTGCCAGCAGGCTATCGGCCAATAGCAATCAGCCCCAGCATTTT. As protein: CASRLSANSNQPQHF.

The V gene is TRBV10-1, the J gene TRBJ2-2; perhaps TRBD1 as D (6 bases). V was shortened by 4 bases and J by 4 bases, with 13 bases between the two germline ends. In germline, CDR1 is WNHNN, CDR2 SYGVQD (reference sequence). This CDR3 contains 15 residues. DNA for the CDR3: TGCGCCAGCAGTGCACAGGGAAGAAGCACCGGGGAGCTGTTTTTT. Translating it yields CASSAQGRSTGELFF.

This clone was seen a few times. The V gene is TRBV9, the J gene TRBJ2-7; D might be TRBD2 (6 bases). Germline CDR1 SGDLS, CDR2 YYNGEE. The CDR3 covers 16 residues. Trimming took 4 bases from V and 7 from J, leaving 24 bases between them. The CDR3 protein is CASSPTSGNSAGEQYF. The CDR3, as DNA: TGTGCCAGCAGCCCTACCTCAGGGAACTCGGCGGGGGAGCAGTACTTC.

This chain joins TRBV5-1 and TRBJ1-2; possibly TRBD1 for D (6 bases). Germline values: CDR1 SGHRS, CDR2 YFSETQ. The V end lost 4 bases, the J end lost 0 bases, and 13 bases lay between the germline ends. CDR3 length: 15 residues. The CDR3 sequence: CASSPAGTTNYGYTF. The CDR3 bases are TGCGCCAGCAGCCCGGCGGGGACAACTAACTATGGCTACACCTTC.

CDR3 nucleotides: TGTGCCAGCCATAGCGGGGGGACGAACACCGGGGAGCTGTTTTTT. Residues: CASHSGGTNTGELFF. The chain joins TRBV18 to TRBJ2-2; 10 nucleotides line up with TRBD2. V shed 8 bases and J 0 bases; nucleotides not matched to a gene: 3. CDR1 is KGHSH, CDR2 LQKENI, per germline. The CDR3 spans 15 residues.

CDR3 sequence: CASSFGQGGSGELFF. The CDR3, as DNA: TGTGCCAGCAGCTTTGGACAGGGAGGATCCGGGGAGCTGTTTTTT. This chain joins TRBV7-6 and TRBJ2-2, with 8 nucleotides matching TRBD1. Germline V gives CDR1 SGHVS, CDR2 FNYEAQ. CDR3 length: 15 amino acids. V was pared by 3 bases and J by 6 bases, with 6 bases of the junction left unmatched. The full variable domain, with the rest looked up from reference TRBV7-6 and TRBJ2-2, is GAGVSQSPRYKVTKRGQDVALRCDPISGHVSLYWYRQALGQGPEFLTYFNYEAQQDKSGLPNDRFSAERPEGSISTLTIQRTEQRDSAMYRCASSFGQGGSGELFFGEGSRLTVL.

The chain couples TRBV2 to TRBJ1-4, with TRBD1 matching over 9 bases. This CDR3 region has 13 residues. Trimming removed 7 bases from V and 6 bases from J; junction bases left unmatched: 3. Germline CDR1 is SNHLY and CDR2 is FYNNEI. Here the CDR3 DNA reads TGTGCCAGCACCGGACAGGGGTATGAAAAACTGTTTTTT. Protein product: CASTGQGYEKLFF.

This clone has only one observation. The genes are TRBV5-4 and TRBJ2-6; D ambiguous. The germline V and J ends were trimmed by 3 bases and 1 base, with 11 bases remaining between them. Germline V gene lookup returns CDR1 SGHNT and CDR2 YYREEE (reference sequence). The CDR3 loop spans 16 amino acids. CDR3 sequence: CASSSPSRSGANVLTF. CDR3 bases: TGTGCCAGCAGCTCCCCCTCCCGGTCTGGGGCCAACGTCCTGACTTTC.

V and J are TRBV19 and TRBJ1-4; no reliable D call. Trimming shortened V by 8 bases and J by 3 bases, and 13 bases separated the two germline ends. Germline V gene data show CDR1 as LNHDA and CDR2 as SQIVND (reference sequence). CDR3 length: 14 amino acids. The CDR3 DNA reads TGTGCCAGTTCCGAGGGTCATGCTAATGAAAAACTGTTTTTT. It yields the protein CASSEGHANEKLFF.